This TCR beta chain emerged from a study of OX40 agonist ivuxolimab in advanced cancers. The CDR3 runs to 15 residues. Per the germline V gene, CDR1 is SGHVS and CDR2 is FQNEAQ. With 3 bases removed from V and 0 bases from J, the gap between germline ends came to 9 bases. Clones were sequenced by immunoSEQ multiplex PCR, and TCRdb holds only the in-frame ones, with some missing. Of 43,000 or so clones listed, around 84% are singletons. The sample consisted of CD4+ or CD8+ T cells sorted from blood, taken in a trial of the OX40 agonist ivuxolimab. The receptor was isolated from an adult with an advanced solid tumor such as melanoma, head and neck, liver or kidney cancer. The chain carries TRBV7-8 and TRBJ1-3; no clear D gene. The CDR3 nucleotides read TGTGCCAGCAGCTTGGGCGGGAGCTCTGGAAACACCATATATTTT. Its translation: CASSLGGSSGNTIYF.